This entry describes one TCR beta chain. V shed 0 bases and J shed 14 bases, with 17 bases lying between them. Germline V CDR1 and CDR2: SEHNR, FQNEAQ (reference sequence). This CDR3 is 15 amino acids long. This sample stems from a study of T cell responses to AZD1222 COVID-19 vaccine. Some clones are missing from TCRdb's copy, which holds only in-frame ones; the method was immunoSEQ multiplex PCR. The sample contains around 150,000 clones, about 90% of which appear only once. This specimen consisted of peripheral blood, obtained 28 days after the second AZD1222 dose. V is TRBV7-9 and J is TRBJ1-6; a possible D gene is TRBD1 (5 bases). The origin of this receptor is an adult who received the AZD1222 COVID-19 vaccine. CDR3 sequence reads: CASSLAMGGKKALHF. The CDR3 coding sequence is TGTGCCAGCAGCTTAGCGATGGGGGGGAAGAAGGCCCTCCACTTT.